The 15 T cell receptor beta chains reported below all come from one sample, sequenced in a study of identical twins. One entry per CDR3 protein results from TCRdb running MiXCR on the 5' RACE reads. The data contain around 100,000 distinct CDR3 sequences, 5.9% of them singletons. The specimen sequenced was memory T cells sorted from blood. The source of these receptors is a woman in her 50s in good health.

This clonotype was recorded at least ten times. The chain couples TRBV20-1 to TRBJ2-7; 10 bases line up with TRBD2. Per the germline V gene, CDR1 is DFQATT and CDR2 is SNEGSKA (reference sequence). With 6 bases clipped from V and 3 bases from J, the junction kept 8 bases outside the gene matches. The CDR3 loop spans 14 amino acids. The CDR3 DNA sequence: TGCAGTGCAGGTCGACTAGCGGGTGTCTACGAGCAGTACTTC. Translation gives CSAGRLAGVYEQYF.

This clonotype was found a few times. V gene TRBV5-5 combines with J gene TRBJ2-3; 15 bases map to TRBD2. Germline CDR1 SGHKS, CDR2 YYEKEE (reference sequence). The CDR3 covers 16 residues. The junction had 5 bases not matched to a gene; V was cut back by 3 bases and J by 6 bases. The CDR3 nucleotides are TGTGCCAGCAGCTCGGGACTAGCGGGAGGCCGGGATACGCAGTATTTT. This codes for CASSSGLAGGRDTQYF.

In this sample, this clonotype turned up many times. The chain joins TRBV6-4 to TRBJ2-3; D gene unclear. V dropped 6 bases and J dropped 6 bases, with 16 bases sitting between them. Germline CDR1 and CDR2: MRHNA and SNTAGT. The CDR3 covers 14 residues. In nucleotides, the CDR3 is TGTGCCAGCAGCCCATCCCCAGTGCGGGATACGCAGTATTTT. Translating it yields CASSPSPVRDTQYF.

This clonotype was picked up many times. The chain carries TRBV5-1 and TRBJ2-2, with D uncertain. V was shortened by 0 bases and J by 4 bases, with 10 bases between the two germline ends. Germline lookup yields CDR1 SGHRS and CDR2 YFSETQ. The CDR3 is made up of 15 amino acids. CDR3 DNA: TGCGCCAGCAGCTTGGCCACCGCCCCCACCGGGGAGCTGTTTTTT. Amino acids: CASSLATAPTGELFF. Together with reference TRBV5-1 and TRBJ2-2, the CDR3 gives the full variable domain: KAGVTQTPRYLIKTRGQQVTLSCSPISGHRSVSWYQQTPGQGLQFLFEYFSETQRNKGNFPGRFSGRQFSNSRSEMNVSTLELGDSALYLCASSLATAPTGELFFGEGSRLTVL.

The chain has TRBV7-2 and TRBJ2-4, with D uncertain. The CDR3 is made up of 11 amino acids. The V gene lost 3 bases and the J gene lost 7 bases, with 4 bases spanning the gap. Germline V lookup: CDR1 SGHTA, CDR2 FQGNSA. CDR3: CASSFDNIQYF. CDR3 DNA: TGTGCCAGCAGCTTTGACAACATTCAGTACTTC.

Ten or more counts support this clonotype. This sequence joins TRBV12-3 or TRBV12-4 and TRBJ1-1; D gene ambiguous. The CDR3 consists of 14 residues. V lost 3 bases, J lost 4 bases, and 12 bases lay in between. CDR3 protein: CASSFRYGGTEAFF. The CDR3 nucleotides read TGTGCCAGCAGTTTCCGCTACGGAGGCACTGAAGCTTTCTTT.

This clonotype was seen a few times. This sequence joins TRBV6-6 and TRBJ1-2; unclear D gene. This CDR3 has 15 amino acids. V lost 4 bases to trimming and J lost 8 bases, with 20 bases between them. Germline-derived CDR1 and CDR2 are MNHNY and SVGAGI (reference sequence). The CDR3, as DNA: TGTGCCAGCAGTTTAGGGTCCGGAGGGCAAGAGGGCTACACCTTC. This sequence encodes CASSLGSGGQEGYTF.

This clonotype was seen at least ten times. V usage is TRBV2 and J usage is TRBJ2-2, with 7 nucleotides matching TRBD1. In germline, CDR1 is SNHLY, CDR2 FYNNEI. The CDR3 spans 14 residues. Germline trimming cut 10 bases from V and 1 base from J; bases unmatched to any gene: 6. DNA for the CDR3: TGTGCCACCGAGCGGACAGGGAACACCGGGGAGCTGTTTTTT. Its translation: CATERTGNTGELFF.

This clonotype was seen ten or more times. The gene calls are TRBV12-3 or TRBV12-4 and TRBJ2-3; TRBD1 matches at 10 bases. This CDR3 contains 15 residues. Trimming removed 6 bases from V and 5 bases from J; junction bases left unmatched: 8. In nucleotides, the CDR3 is TGTGCCAGCAGCTGGGACAGGGGAATAGGAGATACGCAGTATTTT. As protein: CASSWDRGIGDTQYF.

This clonotype was found many times. This rearrangement joins TRBV12-3 or TRBV12-4 to TRBJ2-1; 11 bases agree with TRBD2. The trim removed 8 bases at V and 8 bases at J, leaving 5 bases unmatched. The CDR3 extends over 13 amino acids. The CDR3: CASGLAGVDEQFF. As DNA, the CDR3 is TGTGCCAGCGGACTAGCGGGTGTCGATGAGCAGTTCTTC.

The rearrangement uses TRBV19 and TRBJ2-2, with D perhaps TRBD1 (6 bases). Per germline, CDR1 LNHDA and CDR2 SQIVND (reference sequence). The CDR3 spans 15 residues. V gave up 1 base and J gave up 3 bases, with 9 bases separating them. The CDR3 sequence is CASSIGDTYTGELFF. CDR3 coding DNA: TGTGCCAGTAGTATAGGGGACACTTACACCGGGGAGCTGTTTTTT.

This chain links TRBV19 with TRBJ2-3; D is unresolved. This CDR3 spans 12 amino acids. Germline loops: CDR1 LNHDA, CDR2 SQIVND (reference sequence). Trimming removed 10 bases from V and 0 bases from J, with 8 bases in between. CDR3 nucleotides: TGTGCCACCTCCCCAAGCACAGATACGCAGTATTTT. Its protein is CATSPSTDTQYF.

This clonotype was observed a few times. This chain connects TRBV12-3 or TRBV12-4 to TRBJ2-2, with D possibly being TRBD2 (7 bases). The CDR3 is made up of 17 amino acids. V was trimmed by 2 bases and J by 0 bases, leaving 13 bases between them. CDR3 protein: CASSLTTGGANTGELFF. The CDR3, as DNA: TGTGCCAGCAGTTTAACCACGGGGGGCGCGAACACCGGGGAGCTGTTTTTT.

In this sample, this clonotype turned up a few times. V gene TRBV5-1 combines with J gene TRBJ1-2; the D is unclear. Germline CDR1 and CDR2: SGHRS and YFSETQ. The CDR3 extends over 15 amino acids. Trimming pared 0 bases from V and 5 bases from J, leaving 14 bases between. CDR3: CASSLDALRRYGYTF. DNA for the CDR3: TGCGCCAGCAGCTTGGATGCCCTACGACGATATGGCTACACCTTC.

This clonotype has at least ten counts. The chain links TRBV20-1 to TRBJ2-7; 13 positions agree with TRBD2. Germline CDR1 reads DFQATT; CDR2 reads SNEGSKA (reference sequence). With V trimmed by 4 bases and J by 3 bases, 6 bases remained unmatched. The CDR3 has 15 amino acids. The CDR3 loop reads CSATRTSGRVYEQYF. The CDR3 nucleotides read TGCAGTGCTACCCGGACTAGCGGGAGAGTCTACGAGCAGTACTTC.